This T cell receptor (beta chain) was recorded in a study of T-cell memory formation after mild COVID-19. Study context: TCR clustering was largely donor specific. Findings of the study overall: From day 15 to 85, contracting clones were balanced between CD4 and CD8, whereas later expanders leaned toward CD4+. Pre-infection memory already had some responding clones, implying cross-reactive memory joined.

Comments on this clonotype: No antigen is known for it.

This CDR3 has 19 residues. Germline values: CDR1 MGHRA, CDR2 YSYEKL. J lost 2 bases, V lost 1 base, and 13 bases had no gene match. TCRdb re-called the 5' RACE reads through MiXCR, storing one row per CDR3 protein. The sample contains 50,000 to 75,000 distinct CDR3 sequences, about 10% of which appear only once. Sequenced material: PBMCs or a T cell subset sorted from them (not recorded which). The receptor was derived from a young man who had mild COVID-19 (a few samples of this study predate the infection). Cell type and time point are not known. The chain uses TRBV4-1 and TRBJ2-5; TRBD2 aligns across 10 bases. This CDR3 reads CASSQGTPASGGLQETQYF. CDR3 bases: TGCGCCAGCAGCCAAGGTACCCCCGCTAGCGGGGGTTTACAAGAGACCCAGTACTTC.